Listed here is a single T cell receptor (beta chain). Its antigen is unknown. The primer mix had 52 TRBV and 13 TRBJ primers. The data were produced by immunoSEQ multiplex PCR, yet TCRdb's version contains in-frame clones alone and is incomplete. The table includes almost 30,000 clones, 85% to 95% detected once. All CD3G-deficient patients showed autoimmunity, more severe in two. At testing, patients were 2 to 39 years old, with reduced naive and increased memory T-cell proportions. CD4+ cells were sorted into CD25-high CD127-low regulatory cells and CD25-low CD127-high conventional cells. This entry comes from a study of regulatory T cells. Points from the study as a whole: In CD3G-deficient patients, conventional CD4+ T cells were enriched for hydrophobic CDR3 residues at positions 6 and 7.

This CDR3 region has 15 residues. Germline CDR1 is SGHAT and CDR2 is FQNNGV. The junction had 4 bases not matched to a gene; V was cut back by 4 bases and J by 3 bases. The chain employs TRBV11-2 and TRBJ2-1, with 9 bases aligning to TRBD2. The TCR was taken from a person in their late teens or twenties with CD3G deficiency. Input material: conventional CD4+ T cells sorted from blood. For the CDR3, the DNA is TGTGCCAGCAGCTCCGTAGCGGGGGACTACAATGAGCAGTTCTTC. It is translated as CASSSVAGDYNEQFF.